The 2 T cell receptor beta chains below were found in one sample sequenced in a study of T cells in Graves' hyperthyroidism and ophthalmopathy. TCR beta CDR3 sequences were amplified from RNA transcripts. In the first-round RT-PCR of the TCR CDR3, the HTBI primer set was used. MiXCR, applied by TCRdb to the multiplex PCR reads, yields one record per CDR3 protein. Seen here are nearly 600,000 distinct CDR3 sequences, 11% to 15% observed once, and the top ten hold roughly 7.1%. Source material: blood. The receptors stem from a young woman with Graves' ophthalmopathy.

This clonotype was counted ten times or more. The CDR3 bases are TGTGCCAGCAGCTTAGTCCCAGGGTGGAACACTGAAGCTTTCTTT. This codes for CASSLVPGWNTEAFF. The chain has TRBV7-2 and TRBJ1-1; possible D gene TRBD1, 5 bases. V lost 1 base and J 1 base, leaving 10 bases between the germline ends. The CDR3 runs to 15 residues. CDR1 and CDR2 from the germline V gene are SGHTA and FQGNSA.

This CDR3 is CASSPSGSRTGELFF. The CDR3 DNA follows: TGTGCCAGCAGCCCTAGCGGGAGCCGGACCGGGGAGCTGTTTTTT. The chain links TRBV4-2 to TRBJ2-2, with 10 bases identical to TRBD2. CDR1 is LGHNA, CDR2 YNFKEQ, per germline. V trimming: 4 bases; J trimming: 5 bases; junction bases outside the gene matches: 4. The CDR3 has 15 amino acids.